Shown below are 25 T cell receptor beta chains from a single sample sequenced in a study of Ad26.COV2.S vaccination and SARS-CoV-2 variants. The assay was immunoSEQ multiplex PCR, and TCRdb's table has in-frame clones only and misses some. The sample yields 300,000 to 400,000 clones, around 89% seen once. Treatment defined: approximately 18 received Ad26.COV2.S at low or high dose, single or two shots; about 5 received placebo; per-sample allocation not given. Vaccine and placebo recipients were sampled on day 63 after the first injection. Material: peripheral blood, obtained in a trial of Ad26.COV2.S vaccine versus placebo. These receptors were taken from a person between 18 and 59 years old who received the Ad26.COV2.S COVID-19 vaccine or a placebo.

The rearrangement links TRBV13 to TRBJ2-5; TRBD2 matches at 8 bases. The trim removed 3 bases at V and 3 bases at J, leaving 9 bases unmatched. CDR3 length: 16 residues. The germline gives CDR1 PRHDT, CDR2 FYEKMQ (reference sequence). In nucleotides, the CDR3 is TGTGCCAGCAGCTTCACCCCCAGCGGGAGAGAAGAGACCCAGTACTTC. Translation gives CASSFTPSGREETQYF.

The V call is TRBV7-2, the J call TRBJ1-5; 7 nucleotides match TRBD1. The CDR3 spans 15 residues. Germline V gene lookup returns CDR1 SGHTA and CDR2 FQGNSA. V dropped 7 bases and J dropped 0; count of bases not matched to a gene: 6. The CDR3 coding sequence is TGTGCCAGCATGGTACAGGGGAGTAGCAATCAGCCCCAGCATTTT. Its translation is CASMVQGSSNQPQHF.

Comment on this clone: In the same sample, other DNA sequences code for this CDR3. The V call is TRBV7-3, the J call TRBJ2-2; 8 nucleotides line up with TRBD1. CDR3 length: 15 residues. CDR1 and CDR2 from the germline V gene are SGHTA and FQGTGA. After removal of 5 bases from V and 0 bases from J, the junction contained 2 bases not matched to a gene. The CDR3 DNA reads TGTGCCAGCAGCCTACAGGGGGCGAACACCGGGGAGCTGTTTTTT. This translates into CASSLQGANTGELFF. Looking up the rest from reference TRBV7-3 and TRBJ2-2 gives the full variable domain: GAGVSQTPSNKVTEKGKYVELRCDPISGHTALYWYRQSLGQGPEFLIYFQGTGAADDSGLPNDRFFAVRPEGSVSTLKIQRTERGDSAVYLCASSLQGANTGELFFGEGSRLTVL.

This clone was picked up a small number of times. The chain links TRBV19 to TRBJ1-3, with 8 bases aligning to TRBD1. CDR3 length: 15 amino acids. V was pared by 10 bases and J by 0 bases, with 8 bases of the junction left unmatched. Germline values: CDR1 LNHDA, CDR2 SQIVND (reference sequence). CDR3 sequence: CATRDTGGSGNTIYF. CDR3 sequence (DNA): TGTGCCACCAGGGATACAGGGGGCTCTGGAAACACCATATATTTT.

The chain has TRBV6-2 or TRBV6-3 and TRBJ2-2; D call uncertain. V lost 1 base and J lost 1, with 4 bases in between. This CDR3 has 14 residues. Germline V gene sequence: CDR1 MNHEY, CDR2 SVGEGT. In nucleotides, the CDR3 is TGTGCCAGCAGTTACTATCTGAACACCGGGGAGCTGTTTTTT. This codes for CASSYYLNTGELFF.

The V and J genes are TRBV7-9 and TRBJ1-5; no definite D call. Trimming removed 5 bases at V and 13 bases at J, with 15 bases between. The germline V gene has CDR1 SEHNR and CDR2 FQNEAQ (reference sequence). The CDR3 loop spans 12 amino acids. In DNA form, the CDR3 reads TGTGCCAGCAGCGGGCAGAGTATAAAGCAGCATTTT. Protein sequence: CASSGQSIKQHF.

The chain carries TRBV19 and TRBJ2-6, with 7 bases fitting TRBD2. Looked up from germline, CDR1 is LNHDA and CDR2 is SQIVND (reference sequence). V lost 2 bases and J lost 2; bases outside the gene matches: 18. This CDR3 is 21 amino acids long. The CDR3 loop is CASSIYLRQGGYRPGANVLTF. The CDR3 coding sequence is TGTGCCAGTAGTATATATCTAAGGCAGGGAGGGTACCGCCCTGGGGCCAACGTCCTGACTTTC. Filled out from reference TRBV19 and TRBJ2-6, the complete variable domain reads DGGITQSPKYLFRKEGQNVTLSCEQNLNHDAMYWYRQDPGQGLRLIYYSQIVNDFQKGDIAEGYSVSREKKESFPLTVTSAQKNPTAFYLCASSIYLRQGGYRPGANVLTFGAGSRLTVL.

V and J are TRBV6-5 and TRBJ2-3; unclear D gene. Germline lookup yields CDR1 MNHEY and CDR2 SVGAGI. Trimming stripped 7 bases from V and 2 bases from J, with 10 bases between. This CDR3 is built from 13 residues. CDR3 residues: CASTSWTTDTQYF. The CDR3, as DNA: TGTGCCAGCACCTCATGGACCACAGATACGCAGTATTTT.

This clone was counted between two and nine times. The chain carries TRBV18 and TRBJ1-6; TRBD1 matches at 7 bases. V gave up 5 bases and J gave up 8 bases; unmatched junction bases: 12. CDR1 is KGHSH and CDR2 is LQKENI in the germline V gene. The CDR3 has 16 residues. CDR3 DNA sequence: TGTGCCAGCTCAAAGAACAGGGGTAAGGGGGATTCACCCCTCCACTTT. It codes for CASSKNRGKGDSPLHF.

This clone was counted once. The chain links TRBV7-9 to TRBJ2-7; TRBD2 is a possible D gene (5 bases). Per the germline V gene, CDR1 is SEHNR and CDR2 is FQNEAQ (reference sequence). The CDR3 loop spans 13 amino acids. V shed 1 base and J shed 6 bases, with 10 bases lying between them. Written as DNA, the CDR3 is TGTGCCAGCAGCTTAGTCGGGGTCTCCGAGCAGTACTTC. Encoded protein: CASSLVGVSEQYF.

The V call is TRBV18, the J call TRBJ1-1, with D maybe TRBD1 (6 bases). Trimming removed 2 bases from V and 3 bases from J, with 10 bases in between. Looked up from germline, CDR1 is KGHSH and CDR2 is LQKENI. This CDR3 is built from 14 residues. The DNA of the CDR3 is TGTGCCAGCTCACCAAGGGGGGGGTACACTGAAGCTTTCTTT. Protein product: CASSPRGGYTEAFF.

This chain connects TRBV7-2 to TRBJ2-7, with D possibly matching TRBD1 (6 bases). The V end lost 5 bases, the J end lost 2 bases, and 10 bases lay between the germline ends. The germline V gene encodes CDR1 SGHTA and CDR2 FQGNSA. The CDR3 has 13 amino acids. Here the CDR3 reads CASSTGTTYEQYF. The DNA for the CDR3 is TGTGCCAGCAGCACCGGGACAACCTACGAGCAGTACTTC.

The rearrangement joins TRBV5-6 to TRBJ2-7; D gene unclear. Between the trimmed V and J ends, which lost 4 bases and 0 bases, there was a span of 11 bases. The CDR3 spans 14 residues. Germline V gene data show CDR1 as SGHDT and CDR2 as YYEEEE. This CDR3 is CASSRTESSYEQYF. The CDR3 region has the DNA TGTGCCAGCAGCCGGACGGAGAGCTCCTACGAGCAGTACTTC.

This clone was recorded only once. The chain has TRBV6-1 and TRBJ2-7; 8 bases agree with TRBD2. This CDR3 has 15 amino acids. V was clipped by 2 bases and J by 0 bases; unmatched bases: 3. Per the germline V gene, CDR1 is MNHNS and CDR2 is SASEGT. This chain's CDR3 is CASSELAGLSYEQYF. The CDR3 DNA sequence: TGTGCCAGCAGTGAACTAGCGGGTCTCTCCTACGAGCAGTACTTC.

The J gene is TRBJ2-3, the V gene TRBV2; 8 bases line up with TRBD1. V dropped 0 bases and J dropped 4; count of bases not matched to a gene: 3. Germline CDR1 reads SNHLY; CDR2 reads FYNNEI. This CDR3 is built from 15 residues. CDR3 bases: TGTGCCAGCAGTGAAGCACTGACAGGGGCAGATACGCAGTATTTT. Protein sequence: CASSEALTGADTQYF.

A note on this clone: Other DNA sequences in this specimen translate into the identical CDR3. The chain links TRBV20-1 to TRBJ2-5; D is undetermined. Trimming stripped 2 bases from V and 2 bases from J, with 0 bases between. CDR3 length: 10 residues. The germline V gene has CDR1 DFQATT and CDR2 SNEGSKA (reference sequence). The CDR3 spells CSARQETQYF. CDR3 sequence (DNA): TGCAGTGCTAGACAAGAGACCCAGTACTTC.

V usage is TRBV3-1 (or the pseudogene TRBV3-2) and J usage is TRBJ2-1; D uncertain. This CDR3 is 13 amino acids long. The V gene lost 5 bases and the J gene lost 2 bases, with 7 bases spanning the gap. Per germline, CDR1 LGHDT and CDR2 YNNKEL (reference sequence). The CDR3, as DNA: TGTGCCAGCAGCTGGGAACCCTACAATGAGCAGTTCTTC. Its protein product is CASSWEPYNEQFF.

About this clone: At one boundary the junction diverges from the germline segment, which might be a read error. The V gene is TRBV29-1, the J gene TRBJ1-2, with 8 nucleotides matching TRBD1. The CDR3 totals 12 residues. CDR1 is SQVTM, CDR2 ANQGSEA, per germline. DNA of the CDR3: TGCAGCGTTGAGGCAGGGGGCGTACAAGCAAACTTC. Encoded protein: CSVEAGGVQANF.

This chain joins TRBV27 and TRBJ2-1; 7 bases match TRBD2. J lost 4 bases, V lost 4 bases, and 4 bases had no gene match. The CDR3 is 14 amino acids. Germline V gene lookup returns CDR1 MNHEY and CDR2 SMNVEV (reference sequence). CDR3 DNA: TGTGCCAGCAGTTCTGCTAGCGGATACAATGAGCAGTTCTTC. Its translation is CASSSASGYNEQFF.

V and J are TRBV5-5 and TRBJ1-1; D is perhaps TRBD1 (6 bases). The CDR3 is 16 residues long. Looked up from germline, CDR1 is SGHKS and CDR2 is YYEKEE (reference sequence). With 4 bases removed from V and 4 bases from J, the gap between germline ends came to 20 bases. The CDR3 nucleotides are TGTGCCAGCAGCCCACTTAGCAGAACAGGGCTCACTGAAGCTTTCTTT. The encoded protein is CASSPLSRTGLTEAFF.

The rearrangement joins TRBV4-1 to TRBJ2-3; TRBD2 might be the D (5 bases). From germline, CDR1 is MGHRA and CDR2 YSYEKL. The CDR3 extends over 15 amino acids. With 3 bases removed from V and 2 bases from J, the gap between germline ends came to 12 bases. CDR3 protein: CASSQDPTNTDTQYF. In DNA, the CDR3 is TGCGCCAGCAGCCAGGATCCGACTAACACAGATACGCAGTATTTT.

This chain links TRBV7-3 with TRBJ2-2; D assignment may be TRBD1 or TRBD2 (5 bases each). The germline V and J ends were trimmed by 0 bases and 3 bases, with 5 bases remaining between them. From germline, CDR1 is SGHTA and CDR2 FQGTGA. The CDR3 has 14 amino acids. CDR3 amino acids: CASSLTGDTGELFF. CDR3 nucleotides: TGTGCCAGCAGCTTAACGGGGGACACCGGGGAGCTGTTTTTT.

The CDR3 region is CASSRTGDYEQYF. CDR3 nucleotide sequence: TGTGCCAGCAGCAGGACAGGGGATTACGAGCAGTACTTC. The chain employs TRBV11-2 and TRBJ2-7; 9 bases map to TRBD1. CDR3 length equals 13 residues. V was clipped by 5 bases and J by 4 bases; unmatched bases: 3. CDR1 SGHAT and CDR2 FQNNGV come from the germline V gene. Looking up the rest from reference TRBV11-2 and TRBJ2-7 gives the full variable domain: EAGVAQSPRYKIIEKRQSVAFWCNPISGHATLYWYQQILGQGPKLLIQFQNNGVVDDSQLPKDRFSAERLKGVDSTLKIQPAKLEDSAVYLCASSRTGDYEQYFGPGTRLTVT.

The V and J genes are TRBV4-3 and TRBJ1-4; D is uncertain. The germline V gene encodes CDR1 LGHNA and CDR2 YSLEER. The CDR3 runs 16 residues. Trimming pared 0 bases from V and 4 bases from J, leaving 12 bases between. The CDR3 spells CASSQDIAGLNEKLFF. In nucleotides, the CDR3 is TGCGCCAGCAGCCAAGATATCGCAGGCCTTAATGAAAAACTGTTTTTT.

The genes are TRBV6-1 and TRBJ2-3; TRBD1 agrees at 8 bases. Germline values: CDR1 MNHNS, CDR2 SASEGT. The ends lost 1 base at V and 5 bases at J; junction bases unmatched: 8. This CDR3 contains 16 residues. The CDR3 sequence: CASSEDGDRREDTQYF. The CDR3 DNA follows: TGTGCCAGCAGTGAAGACGGGGACAGGAGGGAAGATACGCAGTATTTT.